This T cell receptor beta chain was sequenced for a study of cytomegalovirus exposure and HLA in healthy donors. V shed 4 bases and J shed 1 base, with 13 bases lying between them. Germline loops: CDR1 SGHAT, CDR2 FQNNGV. The CDR3 loop spans 15 amino acids. The PCR had 60 Vbeta and 13 Jbeta primers. TCRdb's table, derived via immunoSEQ multiplex PCR, lists solely in-frame clones and lacks some. The sample lists about 98,000 clones, approximately 80% occurring once. In its sample, this clone was seen a few times. The sample comprised PBMCs. The J gene is TRBJ1-1, the V gene TRBV11-2; possibly TRBD1 for D (6 bases). This receptor was identified in a man in his fifties or sixties in good health and CMV-seropositive. DNA for the CDR3: TGTGCCAGCAGCTCCTCGACAGGTGCGAACACTGAAGCTTTCTTT. Translation: CASSSSTGANTEAFF.